The sequence of this T cell receptor (beta chain) was determined in a study of cytomegalovirus exposure and HLA in healthy donors. Measured with immunoSEQ multiplex PCR; TCRdb has only the in-frame clones, and not every one. The repertoire consists of about 220,000 clones, with 80% to 90% occurring once and the leading ten covering around 3%. Findings and caveats of the study: The listing of roughly 160 TCR beta chains classed them as cytomegalovirus-associated.

Of note for this clone: What it recognizes is unknown.

The source of this sequence is a woman aged 18-30 years in good health and CMV-seronegative. Sequencing input: PBMCs.

DNA of the CDR3: TGTGCCAGCAGCCGAGGGGGGGAAGAGACCCAGTACTTC. Translated: CASSRGGEETQYF. The chain carries TRBV7-3 and TRBJ2-5; D perhaps matches TRBD2 (7 bases). The germline gives CDR1 SGHTA, CDR2 FQGTGA. The V end lost 5 bases, the J end lost 3 bases, and 10 bases lay between the germline ends. The CDR3 is made up of 13 amino acids.